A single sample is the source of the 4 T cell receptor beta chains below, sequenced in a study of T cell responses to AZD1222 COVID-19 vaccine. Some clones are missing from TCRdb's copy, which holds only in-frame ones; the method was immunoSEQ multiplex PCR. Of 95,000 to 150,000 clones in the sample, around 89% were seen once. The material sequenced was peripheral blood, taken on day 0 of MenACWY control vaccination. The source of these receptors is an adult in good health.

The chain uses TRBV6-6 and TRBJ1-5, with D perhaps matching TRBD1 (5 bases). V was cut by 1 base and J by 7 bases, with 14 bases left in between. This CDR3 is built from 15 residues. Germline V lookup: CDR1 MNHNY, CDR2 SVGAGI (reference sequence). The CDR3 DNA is TGTGCCAGCAGTTACTTGGGGGAGGGGAGGCAGCCCCAGCATTTT. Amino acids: CASSYLGEGRQPQHF.

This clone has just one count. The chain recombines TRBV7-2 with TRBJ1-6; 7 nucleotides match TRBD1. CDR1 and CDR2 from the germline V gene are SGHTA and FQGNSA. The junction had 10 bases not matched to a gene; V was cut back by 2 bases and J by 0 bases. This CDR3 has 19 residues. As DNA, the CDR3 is TGTGCCAGCAGCTTAACATCGACAGGGCCTCGCTCCTATAATTCACCCCTCCACTTT. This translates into CASSLTSTGPRSYNSPLHF. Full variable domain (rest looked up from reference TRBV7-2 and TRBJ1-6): GAGVSQSPSNKVTEKGKDVELRCDPISGHTALYWYRQSLGQGLEFLIYFQGNSAPDKSGLPSDRFSAERTGGSVSTLTIQRTQQEDSAVYLCASSLTSTGPRSYNSPLHFGNGTRLTVT.

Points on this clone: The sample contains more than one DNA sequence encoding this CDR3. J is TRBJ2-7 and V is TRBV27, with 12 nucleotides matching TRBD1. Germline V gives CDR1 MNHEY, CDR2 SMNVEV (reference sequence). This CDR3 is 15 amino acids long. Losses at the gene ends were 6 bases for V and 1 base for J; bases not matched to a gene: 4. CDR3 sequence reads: CASSPGQGASYEQYF. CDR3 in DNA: TGTGCCAGCAGCCCGGGACAGGGGGCTTCCTACGAGCAGTACTTC.

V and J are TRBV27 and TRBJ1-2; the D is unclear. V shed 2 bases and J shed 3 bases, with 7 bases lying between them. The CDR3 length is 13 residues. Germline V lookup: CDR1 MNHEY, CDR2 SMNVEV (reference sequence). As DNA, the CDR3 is TGTGCCAGCAGTTTACAGCGGGACTATGGCTACACCTTC. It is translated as CASSLQRDYGYTF.